This TCR beta chain appears in the sequencing data of a study of blood T cell repertoires in COVID-19. At the level of the study: COVID-19 samples from acute and convalescent phases originated in the United States, Italy and Spain. The analysed material was cDNA or gDNA that came from T cells, B-cell-depleted T cells, or PBMCs.

Trimming left V 2 bases short and J 7 bases short, with 12 bases between. CDR1 is SGHTA, CDR2 FQGNSA, per germline. The CDR3 spans 14 residues. Sequencing used immunoSEQ multiplex PCR; TCRdb keeps in-frame clones, though not all of them. The sample includes roughly 140,000 clones, 75% to 85% of them seen just once. The receptor was derived from a human donor with acute or convalescent COVID-19. The donor label of this sample is uncertain. The V call is TRBV7-2, the J call TRBJ1-5; D gene ambiguous. The specimen was peripheral blood. The CDR3 DNA reads TGTGCCAGCAGCTTAAAGTTCGTTGGCCAGCCCCAGCATTTT. This sequence encodes CASSLKFVGQPQHF.